The T cell receptor beta chain under discussion was sequenced for a study of cytomegalovirus exposure and HLA in healthy donors. On this clone itself: Its cognate antigen is unknown.

V lost 0 bases and J 5 bases, leaving 8 bases between the germline ends. Looked up from germline, CDR1 is LNHDA and CDR2 is SQIVND (reference sequence). CDR3 length equals 13 residues. Researchers ran the PCR with 60 Vbeta and 13 Jbeta primers. The table came from immunoSEQ multiplex PCR; TCRdb's copy has only in-frame clones and leaves some out. Of approximately 100,000 clones listed, almost 75% are singletons. Study-wide results and caveats: Later analysis identified around 15,000 TCR beta sequences associated with HLA alleles, using a false discovery rate threshold of 0.05.

This chain uses TRBV19 with TRBJ2-7, with D possibly matching TRBD1 (5 bases). Material for sequencing was PBMCs. The sequence came from a man aged 35 to 55 in good health and CMV-seronegative. For the CDR3, the DNA is TGTGCCAGTAGTATAGACTCAGGGAACGAGCAGTACTTC. As protein: CASSIDSGNEQYF.